There are a few counts of the clone carrying this TCR beta chain. Its antigen is unknown. This entry comes from a study of OX40 agonist ivuxolimab in advanced cancers. Sequencing was performed with immunoSEQ multiplex PCR; in TCRdb, only in-frame clones are kept and a portion is missing. Of approximately 59,000 clones in the sample, 80% to 90% were seen once. Blood sampling took place at baseline, cycle 4 day 1, and cycle 7 day 1. Study findings and constraints: Some of the nonresponding patients also showed low levels of normalized T-cell clonal expansion.

This receptor was taken from an adult with an advanced solid tumor such as melanoma, head and neck, liver or kidney cancer. The material was CD4+ or CD8+ T cells sorted from blood, obtained in a trial of the OX40 agonist ivuxolimab.

CDR3 loop: CASSFWDGYSYEQYF. Here the CDR3 DNA reads TGTGCCAGCAGCTTTTGGGACGGCTACTCCTACGAGCAGTACTTC. J is TRBJ2-7 and V is TRBV7-9; D tentatively reads TRBD1 or TRBD2 (5 bases each). The CDR3 covers 15 residues. The V end was cut by 3 bases, the J end by 0 bases, with 12 bases between. Germline CDR1 and CDR2: SEHNR and FQNEAQ (reference sequence).